Below are 8 T cell receptor beta chains sequenced from a single sample in a study of immune heterogeneity within non-small cell lung tumors. Multiplex PCR with 32 V and 13 J primers amplified TCR beta CDR3. Using its own MiXCR run on the multiplex PCR reads, TCRdb lists one record per CDR3 protein. The sample contains 3,500 to 5,500 distinct CDR3 sequences, less than 25% of which appear only once. Bulk tumor genomic DNA (600 ng per sample) served as template. Primary tumors were biopsied several times each, far apart, intraoperatively. The study cohort was described as untreated, and its members had newly diagnosed non-small cell lung cancer. They went on to have curative surgery. The specimen was lung tumor tissue. These TCRs come from a man aged 50-60 years with non-small cell lung cancer.

This clonotype counts as medium-sized (0.01 to 0.1%). The chain uses TRBV19 and TRBJ1-1; possibly TRBD1 for D (6 bases). V was shortened by 5 bases and J by 6 bases, with 13 bases between the two germline ends. The germline V gene has CDR1 LNHDA and CDR2 SQIVND (reference sequence). The CDR3 is 13 residues long. The CDR3 reads CASSSTGSAEAFF. The CDR3 DNA is TGTGCCAGTAGTTCCACAGGGTCGGCTGAAGCTTTCTTT.

Within the sample, this clonotype is medium-sized. The chain links TRBV16 to TRBJ1-2; 7 bases fit TRBD1. Germline V gives CDR1 KGHSY, CDR2 FQNENV. With 2 bases clipped from V and 5 bases from J, the junction kept 2 bases outside the gene matches. The CDR3 totals 13 residues. The CDR3 DNA follows: TGTGCCAGCAGCCAAGACAGGGAATATGGCTACACCTTC. It yields the protein CASSQDREYGYTF.

Ten or more counts support this clonotype. V is TRBV20-1 and J is TRBJ1-6, with a tentative D call TRBD1 (5 bases). The CDR3 has 15 residues. Germline V gene lookup returns CDR1 DFQATT and CDR2 SNEGSKA (reference sequence). The V and J ends lost 4 bases and 0 bases respectively, with 10 bases between them. CDR3 sequence: CSATRQSSYNSPLHF. DNA for the CDR3: TGCAGTGCTACAAGACAGAGCTCCTATAATTCACCCCTCCACTTT.

In its sample, this clonotype was seen many times. CDR3 sequence reads: CAWSPTLETQYF. The CDR3 DNA is TGTGCCTGGAGTCCTACCCTAGAGACCCAGTACTTC. This chain uses TRBV30 with TRBJ2-5; D is undetermined. Trimming took off 2 bases at V and 4 bases at J, with 8 bases between the two ends. The CDR3 sequence is 12 residues long. The germline V gene encodes CDR1 GTSNPN and CDR2 SVGIG (reference sequence).

This clonotype qualifies as medium-sized. V gene TRBV3-1 combines with J gene TRBJ2-7; 7 bases line up with TRBD1. Germline CDR1 is LGHDT and CDR2 is YNNKEL (reference sequence). This CDR3 spans 15 amino acids. The J segment lost 6 bases and the V segment lost 1 base, leaving 9 bases of the junction unmatched. As DNA, the CDR3 is TGTGCCAGCAGCCAAGCGGGGACAGAGTTAATCGAGCAGTACTTC. Encoded protein: CASSQAGTELIEQYF.

This clonotype is labeled as medium-sized. This chain joins TRBV4-1 and TRBJ2-7, with 9 nucleotides matching TRBD1. V trimming: 4 bases; J trimming: 7 bases; junction bases outside the gene matches: 5. CDR1 and CDR2 (germline): MGHRA, YSYEKL. The CDR3 spans 13 residues. CDR3 residues: CASSLDRGGEQYF. The CDR3 nucleotides are TGCGCCAGCAGCCTCGACAGGGGGGGAGAGCAGTACTTC.

This sequence joins TRBV3-1 and TRBJ2-5; D gene unclear. Deletions cut 3 bases from V and 0 bases from J, with 5 bases between. CDR1 is LGHDT, CDR2 YNNKEL, per germline (reference sequence). The CDR3 has 13 amino acids. CDR3 protein: CASSQWDQETQYF. CDR3 coding DNA: TGTGCCAGCAGCCAGTGGGACCAAGAGACCCAGTACTTC.

Note on this clonotype: Germline is not matched at one junction end, which may reflect a read error. CDR3 sequence: CDSSLAVTGAFFGYTF. In nucleotides, the CDR3 is TGTGACAGCAGCTTGGCGGTGACAGGGGCCTTTTTTGGCTACACCTTC. The chain joins TRBV5-5 to TRBJ1-2, with TRBD1 matching over 8 bases. CDR1 is SGHKS, CDR2 YYEKEE, per germline (reference sequence). The CDR3 sequence is 16 residues long. Combining the CDR3 with reference TRBV5-5 and TRBJ1-2 gives the whole variable domain DAGVTQSPTHLIKTRGQQVTLRCSPISGHKSVSWYQQVLGQGPQFIFQYYEKEERGRGNFPDRFSARQFPNYSSELNVNALLLGDSALYLCDSSLAVTGAFFGYTFGSGTRLTVV.